This TCR beta chain emerged from a study of shared clonotypes between healthy human individuals. Data came from immunoSEQ multiplex PCR; TCRdb stores just in-frame clones and leaves some out. Of a few million clones in the sample, more than 90% were seen once. The CDR3 runs 15 residues. After removal of 1 base from V and 6 bases from J, the junction contained 4 bases not matched to a gene. CDR1 LGHNA and CDR2 YSLEER come from the germline V gene. The clonotype originates from a man aged 18 to 35 in good health. The sample taken for sequencing was naive CD4+ T cells sorted from blood. Subset denoted: CD45RA+ positively selected. This chain links TRBV4-3 with TRBJ2-7; 12 bases are a match to TRBD2. CDR3 amino acids: CASSQGLAGVGEQYF. The CDR3 DNA follows: TGCGCCAGCAGCCAAGGACTAGCGGGAGTGGGCGAGCAGTACTTC.